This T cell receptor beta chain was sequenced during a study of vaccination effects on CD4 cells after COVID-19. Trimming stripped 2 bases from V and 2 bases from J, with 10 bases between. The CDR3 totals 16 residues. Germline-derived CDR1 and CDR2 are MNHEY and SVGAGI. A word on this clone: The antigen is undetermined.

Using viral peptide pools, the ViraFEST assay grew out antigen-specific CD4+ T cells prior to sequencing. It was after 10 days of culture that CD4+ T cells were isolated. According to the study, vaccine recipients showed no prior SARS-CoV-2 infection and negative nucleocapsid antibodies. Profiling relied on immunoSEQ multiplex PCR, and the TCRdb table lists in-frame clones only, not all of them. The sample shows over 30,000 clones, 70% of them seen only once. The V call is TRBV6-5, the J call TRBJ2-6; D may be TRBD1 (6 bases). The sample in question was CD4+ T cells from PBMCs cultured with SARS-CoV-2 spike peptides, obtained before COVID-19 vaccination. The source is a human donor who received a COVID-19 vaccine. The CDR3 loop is CASSYQGRAGANVLTF. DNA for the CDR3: TGTGCCAGCAGTTACCAGGGGCGCGCTGGGGCCAACGTCCTGACTTTC.